Shown below are 24 T cell receptor beta chains from a single sample sequenced in a study of technical replicates of blood from a few donors. Data came from immunoSEQ multiplex PCR; TCRdb stores just in-frame clones and leaves some out. The sample includes about 79,000 clones, 94% of them seen just once. The sequenced sample consisted of T cells isolated from PBMCs. The receptors were sampled from a human donor in good health.

The V and J genes are TRBV2 and TRBJ2-2; 7 bases match TRBD1. V dropped 3 bases and J dropped 3; count of bases not matched to a gene: 1. From germline, CDR1 is SNHLY and CDR2 FYNNEI. The CDR3 is 14 amino acids. The CDR3 region has the DNA TGTGCCAGCAGTGAGACAGGGTACACCGGGGAGCTGTTTTTT. This encodes CASSETGYTGELFF.

The V call is TRBV5-1, the J call TRBJ1-1; possible D gene TRBD1, 6 bases. V was trimmed by 2 bases and J by 1 base, leaving 9 bases between them. This CDR3 has 14 amino acids. Germline-derived CDR1 and CDR2 are SGHRS and YFSETQ. The CDR3 DNA is TGCGCCAGCAGCTTACAGGGCCAGAACACTGAAGCTTTCTTT. This sequence encodes CASSLQGQNTEAFF.

The gene calls are TRBV7-9 and TRBJ1-5; D is uncertain. CDR3 size: 14 residues. Germline V gene sequence: CDR1 SEHNR, CDR2 FQNEAQ (reference sequence). V gave up 5 bases and J gave up 4 bases, with 12 bases separating them. The CDR3 nucleotides read TGTGCCAGCAGCCCCCCGGGTGAGAATCAGCCCCAGCATTTT. This codes for CASSPPGENQPQHF.

The V call is TRBV7-6, the J call TRBJ2-7; weak D call: TRBD2 (6 bases). Trimming stripped 5 bases from V and 0 bases from J, with 14 bases between. From germline, CDR1 is SGHVS and CDR2 FNYEAQ. The CDR3 sequence is 15 residues long. CDR3 amino acids: CASSGGSGSSYEQYF. CDR3 DNA sequence: TGTGCCAGCAGCGGAGGTAGCGGAAGCTCCTACGAGCAGTACTTC.

This chain joins TRBV5-1 and TRBJ2-1; 11 nucleotides align to TRBD2. Germline loops: CDR1 SGHRS, CDR2 YFSETQ. The CDR3 has 14 residues. The V and J ends lost 2 bases and 7 bases, in that order; junction bases with no gene match: 2. CDR3 region: CASSFSSGGNEQFF. The CDR3 nucleotides read TGCGCCAGCAGCTTTTCTAGCGGGGGGAATGAGCAGTTCTTC.

This clone was detected once. The DNA for the CDR3 is TGTGCCAGCAGTAGGCTCGGGAGGGTATACGAGCAGTACTTC. It yields the protein CASSRLGRVYEQYF. The rearrangement uses TRBV28 and TRBJ2-7; 8 bases match TRBD2. Trimming at V came to 5 bases and at J to 4 bases, leaving 7 bases not matched to a gene. Germline assignment: CDR1 MDHEN and CDR2 SYDVKM. This CDR3 region has 14 residues. The full variable domain, completed using reference TRBV28 and TRBJ2-7, is DVKVTQSSRYLVKRTGEKVFLECVQDMDHENMFWYRQDPGLGLRLIYFSYDVKMKEKGDIPEGYSVSREKKERFSLILESASTNQTSMYLCASSRLGRVYEQYFGPGTRLTVT.

This chain connects TRBV6-1 to TRBJ2-7, with 8 nucleotides matching TRBD2. This CDR3 region has 14 residues. The junction had 3 bases not matched to a gene; V was cut back by 3 bases and J by 2 bases. The germline V gene encodes CDR1 MNHNS and CDR2 SASEGT. CDR3 protein: CASSDLAGTYEQYF. CDR3 sequence (DNA): TGTGCCAGCAGTGATTTAGCGGGAACCTACGAGCAGTACTTC.

The rearrangement uses TRBV28 and TRBJ1-2, with 8 positions matching TRBD1. The V gene's germline CDR1 is MDHEN and CDR2 SYDVKM. Trimming cost V 6 bases and J 14 bases; bases outside gene matches: 11. CDR3 length: 12 residues. Written as DNA, the CDR3 is TGTGCCAGCAGAGATCTGGACAGGGCGGAAACCTTC. This sequence encodes CASRDLDRAETF.

The chain carries TRBV9 and TRBJ2-1, with 8 bases lining up with TRBD1. V shed 5 bases, J shed 2 bases, and the junction held 3 bases outside the gene matches. This CDR3 has 14 residues. Germline CDR1 is SGDLS and CDR2 is YYNGEE. The chain's CDR3 is CASSKQGAYNEQFF. The CDR3 DNA reads TGTGCCAGCAGTAAACAGGGGGCCTACAATGAGCAGTTCTTC.

J is TRBJ1-3 and V is TRBV11-1; possibly TRBD1 for D (5 bases). Germline V gene lookup returns CDR1 SGHAT and CDR2 FQDESV (reference sequence). The ends were cut back, 5 bases at V and 2 bases at J, with 19 bases in the middle. There are 17 residues in the CDR3. The CDR3 sequence: CASSPLGGVFPGNTIYF. DNA for the CDR3: TGTGCCAGCAGCCCTCTTGGAGGGGTCTTCCCTGGAAACACCATATATTTT. The full variable domain, in which reference TRBV11-1 and TRBJ1-3 provide the parts outside the CDR3, is EAEVAQSPRYKITEKSQAVAFWCDPISGHATLYWYRQILGQGPELLVQFQDESVVDDSQLPKDRFSAERLKGVDSTLKIQPAELGDSAMYLCASSPLGGVFPGNTIYFGEGSWLTVV.

The chain recombines TRBV7-6 with TRBJ1-2; weak D call: TRBD1 (6 bases). CDR3 length: 13 residues. The germline V gene encodes CDR1 SGHVS and CDR2 FNYEAQ. V was shortened by 10 bases and J by 3 bases, with 15 bases between the two germline ends. The CDR3 is CATSQGSDYGYTF. The CDR3 region has the DNA TGTGCCACCTCGCAGGGGAGTGACTATGGCTACACCTTC.

The chain uses TRBV2 and TRBJ2-7; TRBD1 aligns across 7 bases. Germline V lookup: CDR1 SNHLY, CDR2 FYNNEI. This CDR3 has 17 amino acids. The V and J ends lost 2 bases and 1 base, in that order; junction bases with no gene match: 11. CDR3 region: CASSEPIFRQGSYEQYF. CDR3 coding DNA: TGTGCCAGCAGTGAACCGATCTTTAGACAGGGATCCTACGAGCAGTACTTC. Together with reference TRBV2 and TRBJ2-7, the CDR3 gives the full variable domain: EPEVTQTPSHQVTQMGQEVILRCVPISNHLYFYWYRQILGQKVEFLVSFYNNEISEKSEIFDDQFSVERPDGSNFTLKIRSTKLEDSAMYFCASSEPIFRQGSYEQYFGPGTRLTVT.

The V call is TRBV30, the J call TRBJ1-3, with D perhaps matching TRBD1 (5 bases). Trimming stripped 2 bases from V and 4 bases from J, with 12 bases between. This CDR3 is built from 14 residues. CDR1 and CDR2 (germline): GTSNPN, SVGIG (reference sequence). For the CDR3, the DNA is TGTGCCTGGAGTCAGGGACTCACCGGAAACACCATATATTTT. Protein: CAWSQGLTGNTIYF.

The V and J genes are TRBV2 and TRBJ2-7; 11 bases are shared with TRBD1. Unmatched junction bases numbered 9, after V lost 6 bases and J lost 5 bases. Germline CDR1 reads SNHLY; CDR2 reads FYNNEI. The CDR3 covers 15 residues. CDR3 sequence: CASRPRTGGENEQYF. CDR3 DNA sequence: TGTGCCAGCAGGCCTCGGACAGGGGGCGAAAACGAGCAGTACTTC.

This rearrangement joins TRBV6-1 to TRBJ2-3, with 12 bases matching TRBD2. Trimming at V came to 4 bases and at J to 6 bases, leaving 8 bases not matched to a gene. The CDR3 is 16 amino acids. Germline lookup yields CDR1 MNHNS and CDR2 SASEGT. The CDR3 DNA follows: TGTGCCAGCAGTGCGGTTGCTAGCGGGGGGGCCGATACGCAGTATTTT. This translates into CASSAVASGGADTQYF.

V is TRBV10-2 and J is TRBJ2-2, with 12 bases aligning to TRBD1. V lost 6 bases to trimming and J lost 6 bases; unmatched junction nucleotides: 11. Germline loops: CDR1 WSHSY, CDR2 SAAADI. CDR3 length: 17 amino acids. The CDR3 DNA reads as TGCGCCAGCAGGAGACCTCCGGGACAGGGGGCGTCCGGGGAGCTGTTTTTT. This codes for CASRRPPGQGASGELFF.

The rearrangement links TRBV5-1 to TRBJ2-7, with 11 nucleotides matching TRBD1. CDR3 size: 14 residues. Trimming removed 5 bases from V and 3 bases from J; junction bases left unmatched: 4. Germline V gene lookup returns CDR1 SGHRS and CDR2 YFSETQ. The CDR3 nucleotides are TGCGCCAGCAGTACCGGGACAGGGGGCTACGAGCAGTACTTC. Residues: CASSTGTGGYEQYF.

The chain has TRBV5-8 and TRBJ2-2, with D perhaps TRBD2 (5 bases). V lost 7 bases and J 4 bases, leaving 8 bases between the germline ends. The CDR3 is 12 residues long. Looked up from germline, CDR1 is SGHTS and CDR2 is YDEGEE. This CDR3 is CASPGVTGELFF. CDR3 nucleotide sequence: TGTGCCAGCCCCGGGGTCACCGGGGAGCTGTTTTTT.

The V and J genes are TRBV7-2 and TRBJ2-5, with D possibly matching TRBD2 (6 bases). With 1 base removed from V and 0 bases from J, the gap between germline ends came to 12 bases. CDR3 size: 16 residues. From germline, CDR1 is SGHTA and CDR2 FQGNSA. The CDR3 DNA reads TGTGCCAGCAGCTTAGAGATAGCGGTGTACCAAGAGACCCAGTACTTC. Translation gives CASSLEIAVYQETQYF.

The CDR3 DNA is TGTGCCAGCAGTTACGCGGGGAACTTAGAGACCCAGTACTTC. This translates into CASSYAGNLETQYF. The rearrangement joins TRBV6-5 to TRBJ2-5, with a possible D match to TRBD2 (6 bases). Germline lookup yields CDR1 MNHEY and CDR2 SVGAGI. This CDR3 is 14 amino acids long. Trimming took off 2 bases at V and 4 bases at J, with 11 bases between the two ends.

V usage is TRBV30 and J usage is TRBJ2-2, with no clear D. The CDR3 consists of 12 residues. Per germline, CDR1 GTSNPN and CDR2 SVGIG (reference sequence). The V gene lost 5 bases and the J gene lost 5 bases, with 9 bases spanning the gap. This CDR3 reads CAWATRTGELFF. In DNA form, the CDR3 reads TGTGCCTGGGCCACGAGGACCGGGGAGCTGTTTTTT.

The gene calls are TRBV28 and TRBJ2-3, with a tentative D call TRBD1 (6 bases). The germline CDR1 and CDR2 sequences are MDHEN and SYDVKM. The CDR3 totals 15 residues. Trimming shortened V by 8 bases and J by 0 bases, and 15 bases separated the two germline ends. DNA of the CDR3: TGTGCCAGCTATACCAACAGGGCTAGCACAGATACGCAGTATTTT. This codes for CASYTNRASTDTQYF.

This clone was found a few times. V usage is TRBV28 and J usage is TRBJ2-7, with 9 bases aligning to TRBD2. Germline loops: CDR1 MDHEN, CDR2 SYDVKM. After removal of 4 bases from V and 3 bases from J, the junction contained 7 bases not matched to a gene. CDR3 size: 15 residues. Here the CDR3 reads CASSSPGLALYEQYF. The CDR3 nucleotides read TGTGCCAGCAGTTCCCCGGGACTAGCACTCTACGAGCAGTACTTC.

The CDR3 loop reads CAWSVQGTDTQYF. The CDR3 DNA reads TGTGCCTGGAGTGTCCAGGGTACAGATACGCAGTATTTT. This chain uses TRBV30 with TRBJ2-3, with D tentatively TRBD1 (5 bases). This CDR3 is built from 13 residues. Trimming shortened V by 0 bases and J by 3 bases, and 7 bases separated the two germline ends. Germline loops: CDR1 GTSNPN, CDR2 SVGIG (reference sequence).